These 19 T cell receptor beta chains were sequenced from one sample in a study of T cells in Graves' hyperthyroidism and ophthalmopathy. What was amplified from RNA transcripts were TCR beta CDR3 regions. The HTBI primer set served for first-round RT-PCR of the TCR CDR3. From the multiplex PCR reads, TCRdb called clonotypes with MiXCR, one entry per CDR3 protein. The table shows approximately 590,000 distinct CDR3 sequences, with around 16% occurring only once. Sequencing was carried out using blood. The receptor set was obtained from a woman aged 25 to 39 with Graves' hyperthyroidism.

Only a few counts were recorded for this clonotype. The rearrangement links TRBV5-5 to TRBJ1-2, with D unclear. CDR3 length: 12 residues. V gave up 2 bases and J gave up 4 bases, with 6 bases separating them. Germline V gives CDR1 SGHKS, CDR2 YYEKEE (reference sequence). The CDR3 reads CASSFQSYGYTF. The CDR3 DNA is TGTGCCAGCAGCTTCCAGAGCTATGGCTACACCTTC.

This clonotype was seen at least ten times. The chain carries TRBV5-1 and TRBJ2-1, with D perhaps given as TRBD1 or TRBD2 (5 bases each). There are 17 residues in the CDR3. Deletions cut 0 bases from V and 2 bases from J, with 15 bases between. Germline values: CDR1 SGHRS, CDR2 YFSETQ. The CDR3 here is CASSLVGRPGPYNEQFF. In DNA form, the CDR3 reads TGCGCCAGCAGCTTGGTGGGACGACCGGGGCCCTACAATGAGCAGTTCTTC.

The V call is TRBV12-3 or TRBV12-4, the J call TRBJ1-5; TRBD1 is a possible D gene (5 bases). The V end lost 2 bases, the J end lost 0 bases, and 14 bases lay between the germline ends. The length of the CDR3 is 17 residues. CDR3 loop: CASSLKRQRYSNQPQHF. The CDR3 DNA is TGTGCCAGCAGTTTAAAGCGACAGAGATATAGCAATCAGCCCCAGCATTTT.

This clonotype has just a few counts. The CDR3 nucleotides are TGTGCCAGCCAAAACCGGGGTCCTGAAAAACTGTTTTTT. Its translation: CASQNRGPEKLFF. The chain recombines TRBV6-1 with TRBJ1-4; D not certain. CDR3 length: 13 amino acids. The V gene's germline CDR1 is MNHNS and CDR2 SASEGT. The V gene lost 8 bases and the J gene lost 7 bases, with 14 bases spanning the gap.

This clonotype was counted ten times or more. The V gene is TRBV28, the J gene TRBJ2-7; 8 bases line up with TRBD2. V was pared by 6 bases and J by 6 bases, with 10 bases of the junction left unmatched. The CDR3 is made up of 14 amino acids. Germline CDR1 reads MDHEN; CDR2 reads SYDVKM. CDR3 protein: CASRIAGYRLEQYF. CDR3 nucleotide sequence: TGTGCCAGCAGAATAGCGGGATATAGGCTCGAGCAGTACTTC.

This clonotype was seen a handful of times. A much larger clone differs by one base, so this may be a read error. The V and J genes are TRBV18 and TRBJ2-7, with 8 bases lining up with TRBD2. This CDR3 has 14 amino acids. Germline V gives CDR1 KGHSH, CDR2 LQKENI. For the CDR3, the DNA is TGTGCCGGCTCACCGCCGGGAGGGACCTACGAGCAGTACTTC. Translated, it gives CAGSPPGGTYEQYF.

The chain employs TRBV29-1 and TRBJ2-7; D is ambiguous. The CDR3 totals 11 residues. Germline CDR1 is SQVTM and CDR2 is ANQGSEA. Trimming pared 5 bases from V and 6 bases from J, leaving 11 bases between. CDR3 loop: CSVTWSVEQYF. CDR3 bases: TGCAGCGTTACGTGGAGCGTCGAGCAGTACTTC.

This clonotype occurred once. A much larger clone is a single base away; this may be a read error. The V and J genes are TRBV30 and TRBJ2-7; D unresolved. There are 11 residues in the CDR3. CDR1 is GTSNPN and CDR2 is SVGIG in the germline V gene (reference sequence). Between the trimmed V and J ends, which lost 2 bases and 7 bases, there was a span of 9 bases. In DNA, the CDR3 is TGTGCCTGGAGTCCTCGACATGAGCAGTACTTC. Translated: CAWSPRHEQYF.

This clonotype occurred many times. V and J are TRBV2 and TRBJ2-5; D unclear. The V gene's germline CDR1 is SNHLY and CDR2 FYNNEI. The CDR3 runs to 12 residues. Deletions cut 3 bases from V and 5 bases from J, with 7 bases between. CDR3 protein: CASSEVWETQYF. The DNA of the CDR3 is TGTGCCAGCAGTGAGGTCTGGGAGACCCAGTACTTC.

This clonotype occurred many times. The chain is built from TRBV5-5 and TRBJ1-2, with D perhaps TRBD1 (5 bases). Trimming left V 0 bases short and J 10 bases short, with 10 bases between. Germline loops: CDR1 SGHKS, CDR2 YYEKEE (reference sequence). There are 12 residues in the CDR3. CDR3: CASSLVGRTYTF. CDR3 nucleotide sequence: TGTGCCAGCAGCTTGGTGGGACGGACCTACACCTTC.

The table lists this clonotype with many counts. The V call is TRBV5-6, the J call TRBJ2-3, with 9 bases matching TRBD2. The CDR3 extends over 17 amino acids. J gave up 0 bases and V 4 bases, and 9 bases lay outside the gene matches. CDR1 and CDR2 (germline): SGHDT, YYEEEE. The CDR3 spells CASSPEGLASSTDTQYF. CDR3 nucleotides: TGTGCCAGCAGCCCCGAAGGACTAGCGTCTAGCACAGATACGCAGTATTTT.

This clonotype was seen at least ten times. The gene calls are TRBV13 and TRBJ2-1, with 12 bases fitting TRBD2. V shed 5 bases and J 3 bases; nucleotides not matched to a gene: 5. Germline-derived CDR1 and CDR2 are PRHDT and FYEKMQ (reference sequence). This CDR3 spans 16 amino acids. The CDR3 region has the DNA TGTGCCAGCAGCCCTACTAGCGGGAGGAGCTACAATGAGCAGTTCTTC. Its protein is CASSPTSGRSYNEQFF.

The sample holds many counts of this clonotype. The V and J genes are TRBV30 and TRBJ2-1; no reliable D call. The germline V and J ends were trimmed by 3 bases and 6 bases, with 9 bases remaining between them. Germline values: CDR1 GTSNPN, CDR2 SVGIG (reference sequence). This CDR3 has 12 amino acids. In DNA form, the CDR3 reads TGTGCCTGGAGGCCGGTGGGCAATGAGCAGTTCTTC. This sequence encodes CAWRPVGNEQFF.

In its sample, this clonotype was seen a few times. V usage is TRBV10-1 and J usage is TRBJ2-2; D not resolved. With 4 bases removed from V and 6 bases from J, the gap between germline ends came to 15 bases. Per germline, CDR1 WNHNN and CDR2 SYGVQD (reference sequence). This CDR3 spans 15 amino acids. The CDR3 region is CASSGFGSDAGELFF. The CDR3 nucleotides read TGCGCCAGCAGTGGGTTCGGGTCAGACGCCGGGGAGCTGTTTTTT.

Ten or more counts support this clonotype. The rearrangement joins TRBV13 to TRBJ2-7; a weak D match, TRBD1 (5 bases). Germline V CDR1 and CDR2: PRHDT, FYEKMQ (reference sequence). Trimming removed 5 bases at V and 3 bases at J, with 8 bases between. The CDR3 is made up of 12 amino acids. The CDR3 sequence: CASSQQDYEQYF. The DNA of the CDR3 is TGTGCCAGCAGCCAACAGGACTACGAGCAGTACTTC.

This clonotype showed up many times. V is TRBV28 and J is TRBJ2-5; D perhaps matches TRBD1 (6 bases). The CDR3 contains 15 residues. The V and J ends lost 3 bases and 2 bases respectively, with 13 bases between them. CDR1 and CDR2 from the germline V gene are MDHEN and SYDVKM. The CDR3 protein is CASSFINREQETQYF. The CDR3 bases are TGTGCCAGCAGTTTTATCAACAGGGAACAAGAGACCCAGTACTTC.

This clonotype appeared many times. This sequence joins TRBV30 and TRBJ2-3, with D tentatively TRBD1 (6 bases). CDR1 and CDR2 (germline): GTSNPN, SVGIG (reference sequence). Trimming shortened V by 3 bases and J by 8 bases, and 12 bases separated the two germline ends. This CDR3 region has 12 residues. The CDR3 reads CAWRQGQGTQYF. The CDR3 DNA is TGTGCCTGGAGACAGGGTCAAGGTACGCAGTATTTT.

The chain has TRBV29-1 and TRBJ2-1; 9 bases align to TRBD2. The CDR3 covers 15 residues. Trimming removed 6 bases from V and 1 base from J; junction bases left unmatched: 7. Germline lookup yields CDR1 SQVTM and CDR2 ANQGSEA. CDR3 nucleotides: TGCAGCGTCCAAGAGCTAGCGGGATCCTACAATGAGCAGTTCTTC. This translates into CSVQELAGSYNEQFF.

The genes are TRBV28 and TRBJ1-3; no firm D call. The CDR3 consists of 15 residues. The germline V and J ends were trimmed by 5 bases and 1 base, with 12 bases remaining between them. Germline values: CDR1 MDHEN, CDR2 SYDVKM. The CDR3 DNA reads TGTGCCAGCAGTGCCTCGGATCCATCTGGAAACACCATATATTTT. Translating it yields CASSASDPSGNTIYF.